Here is one TCR beta chain with its context. The study drew participants aged 18 to 89 years from about two dozen US areas. Clinical history as reported by participants underpinned cohort assignment. Authors' processing steps: The assay estimated nucleated cells by amplifying reference gene primers. TCRdb's table, derived via immunoSEQ multiplex PCR, lists solely in-frame clones and lacks some. The V and J calls and clone size are taken from that table; D and trimming were inferred from the DNA. The profile shows about 330,000 clones, around nine tenths of them singletons. This sample was taken from a study of blood T cell repertoires in COVID-19. As for the study in general: Sample material is recorded as cDNA or gDNA derived from T cells, B-cell-depleted T cells, or PBMCs.

Trimming pared 2 bases from V and 0 bases from J, leaving 17 bases between. The CDR3 has 18 amino acids. Germline V lookup: CDR1 SGDLS, CDR2 YYNGEE. The sample was PBMCs or T cells enriched from blood (not recorded which). This sequence was found in a man aged 25-40 years who had recovered from COVID-19. The chain carries TRBV9 and TRBJ1-4, with D maybe TRBD1 (6 bases). The CDR3 loop reads CASSVQGFGGSTNEKLFF. CDR3 coding DNA: TGTGCCAGCAGCGTGCAGGGGTTTGGCGGGTCAACTAATGAAAAACTGTTTTTT.